This T cell receptor beta chain comes out of a study of blood T cell repertoires in COVID-19. Background on the study: The study drew acute and convalescent COVID-19 samples from the United States, Italy and Spain.

Original analysis: Reference gene primers were amplified, and this amplification served to estimate nucleated cell counts. Sequencing was performed with immunoSEQ multiplex PCR; in TCRdb, only in-frame clones are kept and a portion is missing. V and J calls and clone size are those listed in that table; D and trimming were worked out from the DNA. The data hold approximately 210,000 clones, with roughly four fifths observed a single time. CDR1 and CDR2 (germline): MNHEY, SVGEGT. Between the trimmed V and J ends, which lost 3 bases and 14 bases, there was a span of 11 bases. The CDR3 loop spans 12 amino acids.

The genes are TRBV6-2 or TRBV6-3 and TRBJ1-6; D ambiguous. The receptor was derived from a woman between 40 and 50 years old with acute or convalescent COVID-19. The source material was peripheral blood. CDR3 in amino acids: CASSYGPTTLHF. The CDR3 DNA reads TGTGCCAGCAGTTATGGCCCAACCACCCTCCACTTT.